This paragraph reports one TCR beta chain. This sample was taken from a study of blood T cell repertoires in COVID-19. The wider study: PBMCs, B-cell-depleted T cells, or T cells were the source of the cDNA or gDNA that made up the material.

Repertoires were generated with immunoSEQ multiplex PCR, while TCRdb's copy carries only in-frame clones and drops some. The table lists about 100,000 clones, 70% to 90% of them singletons, with roughly 13% in the top ten. V was shortened by 7 bases and J by 4 bases, with 22 bases between the two germline ends. Germline CDR1 and CDR2: MDHEN and SYDVKM. This CDR3 contains 16 residues. Input material: peripheral blood. The origin of this receptor is a woman aged 55-70 years in a cohort sampled during active or convalescent COVID-19. The chain is built from TRBV28 and TRBJ1-2; perhaps TRBD1 as D (5 bases). CDR3 nucleotides: TGTGCCAGCACTCCTTCCTTGGGGCTTAGCAGCTATGGCTACACCTTC. Translation: CASTPSLGLSSYGYTF.